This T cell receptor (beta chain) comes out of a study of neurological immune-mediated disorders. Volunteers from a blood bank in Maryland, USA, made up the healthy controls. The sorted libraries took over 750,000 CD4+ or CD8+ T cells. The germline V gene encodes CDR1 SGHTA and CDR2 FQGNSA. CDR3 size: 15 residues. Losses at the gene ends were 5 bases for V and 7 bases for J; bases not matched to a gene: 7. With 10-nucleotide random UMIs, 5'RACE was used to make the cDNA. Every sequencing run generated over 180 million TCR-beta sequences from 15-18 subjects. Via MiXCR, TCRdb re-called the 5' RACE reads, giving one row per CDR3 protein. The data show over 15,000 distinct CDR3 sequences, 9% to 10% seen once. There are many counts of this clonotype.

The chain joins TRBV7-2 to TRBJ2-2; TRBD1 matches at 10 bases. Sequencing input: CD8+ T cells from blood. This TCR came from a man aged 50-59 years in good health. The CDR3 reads CASSPRDRGNGELFF. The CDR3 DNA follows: TGTGCCAGCAGCCCAAGGGACAGGGGAAACGGGGAGCTGTTTTTT.